This T cell receptor beta chain was sequenced during a study of beta chain features in type 1 diabetes. Study-wide findings and caveats: The naive, central memory and Treg TCRB repertoires of patients appeared to be more similar to one another than those of healthy donors. High-TCR-expressing cells could be over-represented by cDNA sequencing.

Concerning this clone: Its antigen is not known.

The sequenced template was cDNA made from the entire isolated RNA. Libraries were prepared by immunoSEQ multiplex PCR; TCRdb keeps only in-frame clonotypes and omits some of them. The data contain about 330,000 clones, 8% to 13% of them seen just once; the ten biggest clones take up 0.015% to 0.02%. The germline V gene has CDR1 LNHNV and CDR2 YYDKDF (reference sequence). The CDR3 is 15 amino acids. J lost 0 bases, V lost 6 bases, and 8 bases had no gene match. This receptor was taken from a woman aged 30 to 39 in good health. Sequencing used naive CD4+ T cells from blood. This chain uses TRBV15 with TRBJ2-7; 7 bases are a match to TRBD1. Here the CDR3 reads CATRSGQASSYEQYF. The DNA for the CDR3 is TGTGCCACCAGGAGCGGACAGGCTAGCTCCTACGAGCAGTACTTC.